This T cell receptor beta chain was identified during a study of CD4 T cells in relation to SARS-CoV-2 and coronaviruses (dated by TCRdb to 2020 to 2023). About the investigation overall: Using patient-derived lymphoblastoid cell lines, the shared crossreactive spike epitopes were mapped to their HLA restriction. At the level of individual TCR clonotypes, the study measured memory CD4+ T cell crossreactivity between SARS-CoV-2 spike protein and common cold coronavirus spike proteins. Samples from a few pre-COVID donors and the naive versus memory experiments were sequenced with the Adaptive Biotechnologies TCR-sequencing kit; other data were Illumina-based. For other donors in the study, expansion assays were sequenced with a different, Illumina-based TCR-beta assay.

The germline V and J ends show losses of 5 bases and 4 bases respectively, and no gene match explains 8 bases of the junction. According to the germline V gene, CDR1 reads SGHTA and CDR2 reads FQGNSA. Inclusive of the bounding cysteine and phenylalanine, the CDR3 is 15 residues long. CDR3 DNA is the only sequence kept; it has 45 bases, read in frame from the first base. General conclusions and limits of the study: Sequencing naive versus memory cells indicated that the assay picks up memory recall responses, not primary responses primed during culture. In about 60% of donors, memory CD4+ clonotypes turned up that crossrecognized SARS-CoV-2 and at least one common cold coronavirus spike. Crossreactive clones showed significantly weaker SARS-CoV-2-driven expansion than monoreactive clones, consistent with antigenic imprinting. Since the crossreactivity analysis centred on spike protein, crossreactivity against other viral proteins was not assessed. The study was constrained by small numbers of patients and of tested TCRs. No donor contributed both pre-pandemic and post-infection samples, which limited tracing the source of pre-existing responses.

CD4+ T cells from unexposed donors were collected before the COVID-19 pandemic (2011-2018). Naive and memory CD4+ T cells were separated from cryopreserved PBMCs by CD4 enrichment followed by EasySep naive CD4+ T cell enrichment. The leukapheresis product used for the unexposed donors was purchased from a commercial source. Ficoll-Paque PLUS gradient centrifugation was used to isolate PBMCs from either whole blood or leukapheresis product. PBMCs were either used fresh in the expansion assay or cryopreserved at -140 degrees C. The QIAamp Micro DNA Kit was used to extract genomic DNA from the CD4+ T cells. With regard to this clone: The target of this receptor is not known. No much larger clonotype is one base removed from it; base qualities were not supplied.

Deep-resolution immunoSEQ TCR-beta sequencing was performed on DNA from uncultured naive and memory CD4+ T cells. The study's own analysis went as follows. During preprocessing, nonproductive sequences were removed, along with CDR3s that did not begin with C, did not end with F or W, or were shorter than 7 amino acids. Cultured and uncultured naive and memory CD4+ repertoires were searched for previously identified spike- and CEF-reactive CDR3s. CDR3 homology was quantified as pairwise Levenshtein distance, calculated with the stringdist R package after three terminal residues were trimmed from each end. TCRdb carries this immuneACCESS record with in-frame sequences only. Its versions omit some clonotypes, under half of them owing to an unresolved V gene in the studies checked, with the rest unexplained. From that table come the V and J calls and clone size; the DNA was used to work out D and trimming. The sample yields tens of thousands of clones; just over 90% were counted once. The ten largest clones represent under 0.25% of the sample.

Specimen: naive CD4+ T cells from PBMCs. The meaning of the sample's cell subset or site label: naive CD4+ T cells isolated by negative enrichment. The receptor's source is a human donor in good health. Here the chain combines TRBV7-2 and TRBJ2-7; TRBD2 agrees with 10 junctional bases. CDR3 sequence: CASSTRASGSYEQYF. The bases read TGTGCCAGCAGCACCAGGGCTAGCGGGAGTTACGAGCAGTACTTC.